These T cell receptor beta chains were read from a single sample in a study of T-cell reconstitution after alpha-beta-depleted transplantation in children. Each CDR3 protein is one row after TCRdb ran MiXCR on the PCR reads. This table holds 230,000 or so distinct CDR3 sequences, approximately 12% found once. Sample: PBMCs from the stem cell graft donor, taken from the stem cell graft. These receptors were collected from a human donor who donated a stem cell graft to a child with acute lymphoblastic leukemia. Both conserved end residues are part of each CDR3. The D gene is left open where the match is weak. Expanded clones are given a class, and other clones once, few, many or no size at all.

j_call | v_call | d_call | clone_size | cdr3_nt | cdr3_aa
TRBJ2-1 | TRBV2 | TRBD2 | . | TGTGCCAGCAGTGGACAGATCTTAGCGGGAGTCTCCCACAATGAGCAGTTCTTC | CASSGQILAGVSHNEQFF
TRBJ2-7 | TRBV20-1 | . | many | TGCAGTGTAAAGGGACCTAAACCCTACGAGCAGTACTTC | CSVKGPKPYEQYF
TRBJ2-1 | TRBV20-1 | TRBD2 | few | TGCAGTGCTAGACCGCTAGCGGACTCCTACAATGAGCAGTTCTTC | CSARPLADSYNEQFF
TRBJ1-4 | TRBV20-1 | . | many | TGCAGTGCTATTGGGAGGCAGATTAATGAAAAACTGTTTTTT | CSAIGRQINEKLFF
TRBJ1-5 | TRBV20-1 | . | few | TGCAGTGCTATAGAAGTGGCAGGCAATCAGCCCCAGCATTTT | CSAIEVAGNQPQHF
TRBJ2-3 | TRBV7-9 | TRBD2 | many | TGTGCCAGCAGCTTATCCACGGGAGGGCCTAAGTCAGATACGCAGTATTTT | CASSLSTGGPKSDTQYF
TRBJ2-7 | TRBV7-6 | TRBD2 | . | TGTGCCAGCAGCCTAGCGGGAGGGTCTACCTACGAGCAGTACTTC | CASSLAGGSTYEQYF
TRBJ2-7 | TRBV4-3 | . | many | TGCGCCAGCAGCCAACAACTAACCTACGAGCAGTACTTC | CASSQQLTYEQYF
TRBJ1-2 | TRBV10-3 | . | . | TGTGCCATCAAGGCGGGCTATGGCTACACCTTC | CAIKAGYGYTF
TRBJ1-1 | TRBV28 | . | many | TGTGCCAGCAGTGTAGGGGGACAGAACACTGAAGCTTTCTTT | CASSVGGQNTEAFF
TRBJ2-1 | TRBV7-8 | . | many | TGTGCCAGCAGCTTCGAGGTGGGAGGCTCCTACAATGAGCAGTTCTTC | CASSFEVGGSYNEQFF
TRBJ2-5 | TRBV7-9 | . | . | TGTGCCAGCAGTTCGGGCAGGGGACAAGCGGAGACCCAGTACTTC | CASSSGRGQAETQYF
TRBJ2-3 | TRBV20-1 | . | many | TGCAGTGCTAGAGATCTGGCGGGTGCGTCAGATACGCAGTATTTT | CSARDLAGASDTQYF
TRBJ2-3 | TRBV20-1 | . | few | TGCAGTGCTAGAGTCCCGATTAGCGGTAGCACAGATACGCAGTATTTT | CSARVPISGSTDTQYF
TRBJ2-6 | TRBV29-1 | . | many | TGCAGCGTTCGGACGGCCTCTGGGGCCAACGTCCTGACTTTC | CSVRTASGANVLTF
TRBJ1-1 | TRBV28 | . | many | TGTGCCAGCTGGGGGTCTCGTAGGGCTTTCTTT | CASWGSRRAFF
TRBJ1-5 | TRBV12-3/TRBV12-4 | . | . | TGTGCCAGCAGCGGGACATCGAATCAGCCCCAGCATTTT | CASSGTSNQPQHF
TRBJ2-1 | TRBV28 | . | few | TGTGCCAGCAGTTTAGCGACTGAGCAGTTCTTC | CASSLATEQFF
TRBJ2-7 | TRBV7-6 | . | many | TGTGCCAGCAGCGAAAGTAGCGGAGGGAGCTACGAGCAGTACTTC | CASSESSGGSYEQYF
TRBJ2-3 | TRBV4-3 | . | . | TGCGCCAGCAGCCAAGATAAGGCTAGCGCGCAGTATTTT | CASSQDKASAQYF
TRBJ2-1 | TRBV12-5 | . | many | TGTGCTAGTGGTTTCCATAATGAGCAGTTCTTC | CASGFHNEQFF
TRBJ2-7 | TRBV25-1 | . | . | TGTGCCAGCAGTGAACTCAATGACGAAGGCGAGCAGTACTTC | CASSELNDEGEQYF
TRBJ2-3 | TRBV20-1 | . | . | TGCAGTGCCTCGGGCGGCGGAGCCACAGATACGCAGTATTTT | CSASGGGATDTQYF
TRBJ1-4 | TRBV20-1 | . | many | TGCAGTGCCCAAGCCCCACAGTCTAATGAAAAACTGTTTTTT | CSAQAPQSNEKLFF
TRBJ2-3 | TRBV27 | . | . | TGTGCCAGCAGTTTTCATTACAGGGCCGGAGATACGCAGTATTTT | CASSFHYRAGDTQYF
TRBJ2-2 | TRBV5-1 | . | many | TGCGCCAGCAGCCCAAAAGGGACCATCAAGACCAACACCGGGGAGCTGTTTTTT | CASSPKGTIKTNTGELFF
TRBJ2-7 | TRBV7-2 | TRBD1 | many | TGTGCCAGCAGCTTAGACAGGGGAACCTCCTACGAGCAGTACTTC | CASSLDRGTSYEQYF
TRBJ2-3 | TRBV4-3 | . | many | TGCGCCAGCAGCCAAGGACAGGCGATCCTTACAGATACGCAGTATTTT | CASSQGQAILTDTQYF
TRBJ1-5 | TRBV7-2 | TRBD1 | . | TGTGCCAGCAGCTCCCGGGACAGGGGTTACAATCAGCCCCAGCATTTT | CASSSRDRGYNQPQHF
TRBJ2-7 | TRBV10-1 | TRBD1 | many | TGCGCCCCAGAACAGGGGGCCCTCTCCTACGAGCAGTACTTC | CAPEQGALSYEQYF
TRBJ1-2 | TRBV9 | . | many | TGTGCCAGCAGCCACGGGCCGGATGGCTACACCTTC | CASSHGPDGYTF
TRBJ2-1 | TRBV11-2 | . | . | TGTGCCAGCAGCTTCATAACCAGGGGCCCCTACAATGAGCAGTTCTTC | CASSFITRGPYNEQFF
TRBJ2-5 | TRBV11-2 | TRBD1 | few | TGTGCCAGCAGCCCTACGGGGGACACGGGACAGGGGGCAAGGGAGACCCAGTACTTC | CASSPTGDTGQGARETQYF
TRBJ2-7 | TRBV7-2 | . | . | TGTGCCAGCAGCTTATCCCCCCCCTACGAGCAGTACTTC | CASSLSPPYEQYF
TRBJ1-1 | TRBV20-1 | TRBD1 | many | TGCAGTGCGACAGGGCCTTGGGAGAACACTGAAGCTTTCTTT | CSATGPWENTEAFF
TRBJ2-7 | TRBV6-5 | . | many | TGTGCCAGCAGTTACCTAGGATCCTACGAGCAGTACTTC | CASSYLGSYEQYF
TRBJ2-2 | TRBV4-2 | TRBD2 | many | TGTGCCAGCAGCCAAGAACTAGCGGGAGGAAGAACCGGGGAGCTGTTTTTT | CASSQELAGGRTGELFF
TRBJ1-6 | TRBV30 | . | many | TGTGCCTGGAGTGTGGCAGGGATTTCACCCCTCCACTTT | CAWSVAGISPLHF
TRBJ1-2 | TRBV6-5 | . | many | TGTGCCAGCAGTTCAACCCACAGGCCAACATTCTTTGGCTACACCTTC | CASSSTHRPTFFGYTF
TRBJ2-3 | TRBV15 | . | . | TGTGCCACCAGCAGAGGGCTAGATACGCAGTATTTT | CATSRGLDTQYF
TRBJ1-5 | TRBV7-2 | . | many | TGTGCCAGCAGCCTAGGAGGGGCCAAAAATCAGCCCCAGCATTTT | CASSLGGAKNQPQHF
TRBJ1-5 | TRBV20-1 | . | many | TGCAGTGCTGTCTTTGTGGTAGCGGAGAACAATCAGCCCCAGCATTTT | CSAVFVVAENNQPQHF
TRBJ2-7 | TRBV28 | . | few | TGTGCCAGCAGCTTAGGCCAAGTTGGCCACGGGCAGTACTTC | CASSLGQVGHGQYF